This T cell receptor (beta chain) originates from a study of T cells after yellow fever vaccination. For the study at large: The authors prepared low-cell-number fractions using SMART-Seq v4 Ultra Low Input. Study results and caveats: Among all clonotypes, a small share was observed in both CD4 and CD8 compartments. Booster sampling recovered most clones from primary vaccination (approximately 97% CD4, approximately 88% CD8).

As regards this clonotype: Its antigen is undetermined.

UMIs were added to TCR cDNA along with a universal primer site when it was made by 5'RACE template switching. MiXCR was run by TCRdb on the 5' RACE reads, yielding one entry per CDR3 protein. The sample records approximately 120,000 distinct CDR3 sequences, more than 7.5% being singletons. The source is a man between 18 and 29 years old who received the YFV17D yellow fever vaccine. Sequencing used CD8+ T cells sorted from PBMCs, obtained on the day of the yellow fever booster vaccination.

CDR3 nucleotides: TGTGCCACCCGGCGCACAGATACGCAGTATTTT. Protein product: CATRRTDTQYF. The rearrangement joins TRBV7-9 to TRBJ2-3; D unresolved. Trimming shortened V by 10 bases and J by 1 base, and 6 bases separated the two germline ends. From germline, CDR1 is SEHNR and CDR2 FQNEAQ (reference sequence). There are 11 residues in the CDR3.